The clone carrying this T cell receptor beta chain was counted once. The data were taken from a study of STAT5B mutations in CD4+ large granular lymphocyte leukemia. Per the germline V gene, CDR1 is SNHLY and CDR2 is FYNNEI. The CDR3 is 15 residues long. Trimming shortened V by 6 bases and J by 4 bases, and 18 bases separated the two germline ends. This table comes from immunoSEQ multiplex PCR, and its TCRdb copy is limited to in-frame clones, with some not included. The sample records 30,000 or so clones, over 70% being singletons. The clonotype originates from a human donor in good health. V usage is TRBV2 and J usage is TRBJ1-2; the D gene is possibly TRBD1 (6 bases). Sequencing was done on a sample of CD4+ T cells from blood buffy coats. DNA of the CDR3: TGTGCCAGCAGCAAAGAACAGGGTCTGGGCTATGGCTACACCTTC. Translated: CASSKEQGLGYGYTF. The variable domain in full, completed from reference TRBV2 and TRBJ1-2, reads EPEVTQTPSHQVTQMGQEVILRCVPISNHLYFYWYRQILGQKVEFLVSFYNNEISEKSEIFDDQFSVERPDGSNFTLKIRSTKLEDSAMYFCASSKEQGLGYGYTFGSGTRLTVV.